The entry that follows covers one T cell receptor (beta chain) sequence. This sample stems from a study of blood T cell repertoires in COVID-19. On the study more broadly: Collection of acute and convalescent COVID-19 samples took place in the United States, Italy and Spain.

CDR1 is SGHRS, CDR2 YFSETQ, per germline. The CDR3 spans 14 residues. V was cut by 4 bases and J by 1 base, with 12 bases left in between. The assay was immunoSEQ multiplex PCR, and TCRdb's table has in-frame clones only and misses some. This sample has under 450,000 clones, with roughly 88% found just once. The sequence was collected from a woman in her fifties or sixties with COVID-19, enrolled during active disease. Material: peripheral blood. V gene TRBV5-1 combines with J gene TRBJ2-7; D is possibly TRBD1 (5 bases). CDR3 sequence: CASSPSPGSYEQYF. DNA of the CDR3: TGCGCCAGCAGCCCCTCACCAGGGTCCTACGAGCAGTACTTC.